What follows is one T cell receptor beta chain and its context. Its specificity is unknown. These data are taken from a study of T cell responses to AZD1222 COVID-19 vaccine. General observations from the study: Nearly half of spike-specific TCRs reportedly go after variant regions that carry no mutations. Vaccine-associated CD4 TCRs ranged over spike, dominating at 160-218 and 743-854. White British donors predominated, females outnumbered males, and clonal diversity was possibly underestimated. When two AZD1222 doses had been given, Spike-specific TCR breadth and depth rose.

Germline V gene sequence: CDR1 SGDLS, CDR2 YYNGEE. V lost 0 bases and J 8 bases, leaving 17 bases between the germline ends. The CDR3 has 16 residues. The repertoire was sequenced with immunoSEQ multiplex PCR; TCRdb's copy has only in-frame clones and lacks some. The sample records 130,000 or so clones, 93% being singletons. The TCR sequence derives from an adult in good health. This sequence joins TRBV9 and TRBJ1-4; D is undetermined. The material was peripheral blood, obtained on day 0 of AZD1222 vaccination. The CDR3 reads CASSVGSAESEEKLFF. The CDR3 coding sequence is TGTGCCAGCAGCGTAGGTTCAGCGGAAAGCGAGGAAAAACTGTTTTTT. The whole variable domain, filled in from reference TRBV9 and TRBJ1-4, reads DSGVTQTPKHLITATGQRVTLRCSPRSGDLSVYWYQQSLDQGLQFLIQYYNGEERAKGNILERFSAQQFPDLHSELNLSSLELGDSALYFCASSVGSAESEEKLFFGSGTQLSVL.